Listed below are T cell receptor beta chains from one sample, sequenced in a study of control samples from healthy donors and cancer patients. Method: immunoSEQ multiplex PCR; TCRdb's copy keeps in-frame clones and lacks some. Of over 150,000 clones listed, 75% to 95% were seen once; the top ten hold about 2.1%. Material for sequencing was blood. The receptors derive from a woman aged 40 to 49 in good health. Both conserved end residues are part of each CDR3. The D gene is left open where the match is weak. Size is stated for part of the rows, as once, few or many counts, or as a class when the clone is expanded.

.	.	TRBV11-1	TRBJ2-1	TGTGCCAGCAGGTTTTCAGGGGACTACAATGAGCAGTTCTTC	CASRFSGDYNEQFF
.	.	TRBV5-8	TRBJ2-1	TGTGCCACCATCGACAGGTATTTTATTTATGAGCAGTTCTTC	CATIDRYFIYEQFF
.	.	TRBV7-9	TRBJ1-1	TGTGCCAGCAGCTTAGGCCGGACAGTATCAAGAACTGAAGCTTTCTTT	CASSLGRTVSRTEAFF
.	.	TRBV11-2	TRBJ1-2	TGTGCCAGCAGCGCCGGCCCAACGATAACAGATGGCTACACCTTC	CASSAGPTITDGYTF
TRBD1	.	TRBV18	TRBJ1-5	TGTGCCAGCAGGGGACAGATTAGCAATCAGCCCCAGCATTTT	CASRGQISNQPQHF
TRBD1	.	TRBV4-2	TRBJ1-3	TGTGCCAGCAGCCAAGACAGGGGGTCTGGAAACACCATATATTTT	CASSQDRGSGNTIYF
.	.	TRBV11-2	TRBJ2-7	TGTGCCAGCAGCTTAGACCCGGGCGAGCAGTACTTC	CASSLDPGEQYF
TRBD2	.	TRBV11-3	TRBJ2-5	TGTGCCTGGCGGGCTAGCGGACAAGAGACCCAGTACTTC	CAWRASGQETQYF
.	.	TRBV5-4	TRBJ1-2	TGTGCCAGCCAGCCGCCCGGAGGGGCGGGGGGCTACACCTTC	CASQPPGGAGGYTF
TRBD1	.	TRBV13	TRBJ1-2	TGTGCCAGCAGCTTACGCCAGGGGGCGCTTCACGGCTACACCTTC	CASSLRQGALHGYTF
.	.	TRBV13	TRBJ2-7	TGTGCCAGCAGCTTAGGGGCCGGGGGTGCGCAGTACTTC	CASSLGAGGAQYF
TRBD1	.	TRBV10-3	TRBJ2-7	TGTGCCGTTTCCGGGACAGGAGTTTACGAGCAGTACTTC	CAVSGTGVYEQYF
.	.	TRBV10-3	TRBJ1-5	TGTGCCATCAGTGAGTTTGCCCCAATGCAAAATCAGCCCCAGCATTTT	CAISEFAPMQNQPQHF
.	.	TRBV2	TRBJ2-3	TGTGCCGCCACGATAGGGAGTACGCAGTATTTT	CAATIGSTQYF
TRBD2	once	TRBV3-1/TRBV3-2	TRBJ2-5	TGTGCCAGCAGCCCGAGGGGCGGGGGGGAGACCCAGTACTTC	CASSPRGGGETQYF
TRBD1	.	TRBV4-2	TRBJ1-5	TGTGCCAGCAGCCAAGCCGAACAGGGGCGATATAGCAATCAGCCCCAGCATTTT	CASSQAEQGRYSNQPQHF
TRBD1	.	TRBV6-5	TRBJ1-5	TGTGCCAGCGGGCCCGGGACAGAAGTCAATCAGCCCCAGCATTTT	CASGPGTEVNQPQHF
TRBD1	.	TRBV5-1	TRBJ1-6	TGCGCCAGCAGCTTTGACAGGGGGTATAATTCACCCCTCCACTTT	CASSFDRGYNSPLHF
.	.	TRBV7-9	TRBJ1-3	TGTGCCACTTCGGGAGTATCTGGAAACACCATATATTTT	CATSGVSGNTIYF
.	.	TRBV5-1	TRBJ1-1	TGCGCCAGCAGCTTGTTCCCTGGGGGCGATGAAGCTTTCTTT	CASSLFPGGDEAFF
TRBD1	.	TRBV7-9	TRBJ1-4	TGTGCCAGCAGCTTCCGGGACAGGGTTGAAAAACTGTTTTTT	CASSFRDRVEKLFF
.	.	TRBV2	TRBJ2-7	TGTGCCAGCACCGGAGACGGACAGCAATCCTCCTACGAGCAGTACTTC	CASTGDGQQSSYEQYF
.	once	TRBV5-1	TRBJ1-2	TGCGCCAGCAGCTTGGCGGGAAAGGGGGAGGGTAACTATGGCTACACCTTC	CASSLAGKGEGNYGYTF
.	.	TRBV5-1	TRBJ2-5	TGCGCCAGCTCCACCTTCGGGACCTACCAAGAGACCCAGTACTTC	CASSTFGTYQETQYF
.	.	TRBV5-6	TRBJ1-2	TGTGCCAGCAGCCTGACATCCAGCTATGGCTACACCTTC	CASSLTSSYGYTF
TRBD1	.	TRBV7-6	TRBJ2-7	TGTGCCAGCAGCCCCAGAGGACAGGGAGACTACGAGCAGTACTTC	CASSPRGQGDYEQYF
.	.	TRBV5-1	TRBJ1-1	TGCGCCAGCCCCATTTTTGGGCACCCGAACACTGAAGCTTTCTTT	CASPIFGHPNTEAFF
.	.	TRBV28	TRBJ2-2	TGTGCCAGCAGAGTATTTCACGAGACCGGGGAGCTGTTTTTT	CASRVFHETGELFF
.	.	TRBV19	TRBJ1-5	TGTGCCAGTAGTATAGATTTCCCCCTTCAGCCCCAGCATTTT	CASSIDFPLQPQHF
TRBD1	.	TRBV5-1	TRBJ1-3	TGCGCCAGCAGCAAGGACAGGGGGCTAAAAAACACCATATATTTT	CASSKDRGLKNTIYF
.	.	TRBV27	TRBJ1-6	TGTGCCAGCAGACGATTCGGGGTCCCCCTGCAGAATTCACCCCTCCACTTT	CASRRFGVPLQNSPLHF
TRBD2	.	TRBV2	TRBJ2-1	TGTGCCAGCATCAAAGGACTAGCGGGGGCAAATGAGCAGTTCTTC	CASIKGLAGANEQFF
.	.	TRBV19	TRBJ1-5	TGTGCCAGTAGTAAGGGGGTGGCACCCCAGCATTTT	CASSKGVAPQHF
TRBD2	.	TRBV29-1	TRBJ2-7	TGCAGCGGACGGGGGGGTAGCGGCGAGCAGTACTTC	CSGRGGSGEQYF
.	once	TRBV3-1/TRBV3-2	TRBJ2-7	TGTGCCAGCAGCTCCGACCTCTACGAGCAGTACTTC	CASSSDLYEQYF
TRBD1	.	TRBV4-1	TRBJ1-1	TGCGCCAGCAGCGGGACAGGGATTCCCACTGAAGCTTTCTTT	CASSGTGIPTEAFF
TRBD1	few	TRBV7-8	TRBJ1-5	TGTGCCAGCAGCTCCAACACAGGGGCCAGGCAGCCCCAGCATTTT	CASSSNTGARQPQHF
.	.	TRBV11-2	TRBJ2-7	TGTGCCAGCAGCTTCGGCGCCGCCTACGAGCAGTACTTC	CASSFGAAYEQYF
TRBD1	.	TRBV19	TRBJ2-2	TGTGCCAGTAGTGCCGTTACAGGGGGCACCGGGGAGCTGTTTTTT	CASSAVTGGTGELFF
.	once	TRBV5-1	TRBJ2-4	TGCGCCAGCAGCGTGGATACCGGGTCCCCAGGCATTCAGTACTTC	CASSVDTGSPGIQYF